This T cell receptor (beta chain) was sequenced for a study of T cell repertoires in cytomegalovirus infection (dated by TCRdb to the late 2010s). With respect to the entire study: Because public TCR beta signatures pointed to carriage of CMV infection together with the matching HLA type, the HLA type of each donor mattered for the analysis. Points the paper makes about the study in general: In both this cohort and an independent cohort of several hundred donors, the cumulative frequency of public TCR beta family members distinguished carriers of CMV infection plus the relevant HLA type. In the ex vivo response, HLA-C-restricted CMV-specific TCR beta clonotypes were dominant, and in two of eight donors the single most frequent clonotype came from this HLA-C-restricted group.

The data were produced on an Illumina HiSeq 1500. Through fastp at Q25 and MiXCR, TCRdb rebuilt clones from the public reads, retaining in-frame beta chains. Entries are consolidated by CDR3 protein sequence, retaining the most common genes and DNA. The sample table contains 500,000 or so distinct CDR3 sequences; only one count was recorded for more than 15% of them. The ten largest clones represent around 25% of the sample. About this clonotype itself: There is no known antigen for this receptor. The conserved closing phenylalanine or tryptophan is absent in this CDR3, likely reflecting a read error.

V is cut back by 0 bases and J by 4 bases, with 3 bases in the junction unmatched. 15 amino acids form the CDR3, both terminal residues included. The sequence is cut down to CDR3 DNA, 45 bases in frame from base 1. For CDR1 and CDR2, the germline V gene (reference sequence) lists MNHEY and SMNVEV. The sample was CD8+ T cells from PBMCs. This receptor chain uses TRBV27 and TRBJ1-2; 9 of the junction bases match TRBD1. The sequence was obtained from a human donor in good health (CMV status not recorded). Some clones in this sample may be carry-over from other donors' samples. The CDR3 here reads CASSLSGQGAYGYTL. The sequenced DNA: TGTGCCAGCAGTTTATCGGGACAGGGCGCCTATGGCTACACCTTA.